Shown below are 27 T cell receptor beta chains from a single sample sequenced in a study of CD8 T cells in Susac syndrome. Reverse transcription of about 0.45 to 1 ug RNA was carried out with random hexamers. TCRdb re-called the immunoSEQ multiplex PCR reads through MiXCR, storing one row per CDR3 protein. The sample yields approximately 130,000 distinct CDR3 sequences, 94% seen once. The sequencing sample was made of CD4+ T cells from PBMCs. The receptors stem from a human donor in good health.

This chain joins TRBV20-1 and TRBJ2-5; D is undetermined. V was cut by 3 bases and J by 3 bases, with 2 bases left in between. The CDR3 length is 10 residues. Germline CDR1 and CDR2: DFQATT and SNEGSKA (reference sequence). The CDR3 region is CSASKETQYF. The CDR3 DNA reads TGCAGTGCTAGTAAAGAGACCCAGTACTTC.

V is TRBV5-1 and J is TRBJ2-7, with TRBD2 matching 11 bases. The V gene's germline CDR1 is SGHRS and CDR2 YFSETQ. The CDR3 is made up of 16 amino acids. V lost 4 bases and J lost 4; bases outside the gene matches: 10. The chain's CDR3 is CASSPQVTSGSYEQYF. In DNA, the CDR3 is TGCGCCAGCAGCCCTCAGGTAACTAGCGGGAGTTACGAGCAGTACTTC.

The V gene is TRBV6-1, the J gene TRBJ2-5, with no clear D. Germline-derived CDR1 and CDR2 are MNHNS and SASEGT. The CDR3 consists of 11 residues. Trimming pared 3 bases from V and 5 bases from J, leaving 4 bases between. The CDR3 coding sequence is TGTGCCAGCAGTGATTGGGAGACCCAGTACTTC. Its protein is CASSDWETQYF.

As DNA, the CDR3 is TGCGCCAGCAGAGTAGCGGGAGGGTCGGAGACCCAGTACTTC. It translates to CASRVAGGSETQYF. The chain recombines TRBV5-1 with TRBJ2-5; 11 bases align to TRBD2. This CDR3 is built from 14 residues. Per germline, CDR1 SGHRS and CDR2 YFSETQ. J gave up 5 bases and V 5 bases, and 5 bases lay outside the gene matches.

The chain carries TRBV28 and TRBJ1-2, with 9 positions matching TRBD1. The germline gives CDR1 MDHEN, CDR2 SYDVKM. Germline trimming cut 6 bases from V and 4 bases from J; bases unmatched to any gene: 12. CDR3 size: 16 residues. CDR3 bases: TGTGCCAGCAGCTCGGTTACCGGGACAGGGATCTATGGCTACACCTTC. This gives the protein CASSSVTGTGIYGYTF.

The rearrangement joins TRBV3-1 to TRBJ2-7; D remains ambiguous. V was cut by 0 bases and J by 5 bases, with 8 bases left in between. Germline CDR1 reads LGHDT; CDR2 reads YNNKEL (reference sequence). The CDR3 length is 13 residues. The CDR3 loop is CASSQDGSNEQYF. DNA for the CDR3: TGTGCCAGCAGCCAAGATGGGTCGAACGAGCAGTACTTC.

This chain joins TRBV30 and TRBJ2-7; D call uncertain. The CDR3 spans 11 residues. Between the trimmed V and J ends, which lost 3 bases and 5 bases, there was a span of 8 bases. Germline V lookup: CDR1 GTSNPN, CDR2 SVGIG (reference sequence). CDR3 sequence reads: CAWSVMDEQYF. The CDR3 DNA follows: TGTGCCTGGAGCGTTATGGACGAGCAGTACTTC.

DNA for the CDR3: TGTGCCAGCAGCTTCCGACAGGGGAGGTCCTACAATGAGCAGTTCTTC. Translated: CASSFRQGRSYNEQFF. The chain couples TRBV13 to TRBJ2-1; 8 nucleotides agree with TRBD1. The CDR3 sequence is 16 residues long. V lost 3 bases to trimming and J lost 1 base; unmatched junction nucleotides: 5. The germline V gene encodes CDR1 PRHDT and CDR2 FYEKMQ (reference sequence). Filled out from reference TRBV13 and TRBJ2-1, the complete variable domain reads AAGVIQSPRHLIKEKRETATLKCYPIPRHDTVYWYQQGPGQDPQFLISFYEKMQSDKGSIPDRFSAQQFSDYHSELNMSSLELGDSALYFCASSFRQGRSYNEQFFGPGTRLTVL.

The V call is TRBV6-1, the J call TRBJ2-5, with 7 bases fitting TRBD2. Germline CDR1 and CDR2: MNHNS and SASEGT. V was clipped by 8 bases and J by 0 bases; unmatched bases: 9. The CDR3 is 15 residues long. The CDR3 nucleotides read TGTGCCAGCCAGTGGGGAGGGGTCCACCAAGAGACCCAGTACTTC. Its protein product is CASQWGGVHQETQYF.

This clonotype appeared once. The V call is TRBV28, the J call TRBJ2-1; 13 positions match TRBD2. This CDR3 contains 18 residues. Germline V gives CDR1 MDHEN, CDR2 SYDVKM. V was clipped by 4 bases and J by 7 bases; unmatched bases: 13. The CDR3 nucleotides are TGTGCCAGCAGTTCCCCACTACTAGCGGGAGGGCCAGGTAATGAGCAGTTCTTC. Translating it yields CASSSPLLAGGPGNEQFF. Complete variable domain (other parts from reference TRBV28 and TRBJ2-1): DVKVTQSSRYLVKRTGEKVFLECVQDMDHENMFWYRQDPGLGLRLIYFSYDVKMKEKGDIPEGYSVSREKKERFSLILESASTNQTSMYLCASSSPLLAGGPGNEQFFGPGTRLTVL.

The chain links TRBV5-4 to TRBJ2-7, with 11 nucleotides matching TRBD2. This CDR3 spans 18 amino acids. The germline CDR1 and CDR2 sequences are SGHNT and YYREEE (reference sequence). The V and J ends lost 4 bases and 4 bases, in that order; junction bases with no gene match: 16. The CDR3 DNA sequence: TGTGCCAGCAGCACGGGACTAGCGGCTGGGAGGGGGGGATACGAGCAGTACTTC. Protein sequence: CASSTGLAAGRGGYEQYF.

This chain connects TRBV6-6 to TRBJ2-1; no reliable D call. V lost 2 bases and J lost 0, with 5 bases in between. The CDR3 has 14 residues. Germline values: CDR1 MNHNY, CDR2 SVGAGI (reference sequence). Here the CDR3 reads CASSYQSSYNEQFF. DNA for the CDR3: TGTGCCAGCAGTTACCAGAGCTCCTACAATGAGCAGTTCTTC.

The chain is built from TRBV23-1 and TRBJ1-6, with no clear D. TRBV23-1 is noted as an ORF with a role that remains uncertain. This CDR3 is built from 15 residues. Trimming removed 3 bases from V and 11 bases from J, with 17 bases in between. CDR3 sequence (DNA): TGCGCCAGCAGTCAGATCCGGGAAAAGGGAGCACCCCTCCACTTT. Translation gives CASSQIREKGAPLHF.

The rearrangement links TRBV30 to TRBJ1-3, with a possible D match to TRBD1 (5 bases). The V and J ends lost 2 bases and 3 bases respectively, with 17 bases between them. There are 16 residues in the CDR3. The germline V gene encodes CDR1 GTSNPN and CDR2 SVGIG (reference sequence). CDR3 protein: CAWSIRGASVGNTIYF. CDR3 bases: TGTGCCTGGAGTATCCGTGGGGCTAGTGTTGGAAACACCATATATTTT.

This chain links TRBV19 with TRBJ2-1, with D perhaps matching TRBD1 (5 bases). The germline V and J ends were trimmed by 6 bases and 0 bases, with 9 bases remaining between them. The CDR3 runs 14 residues. Germline lookup yields CDR1 LNHDA and CDR2 SQIVND (reference sequence). CDR3 residues: CASSPDSSYNEQFF. The CDR3 region has the DNA TGTGCCAGTAGCCCTGACAGCTCCTACAATGAGCAGTTCTTC.

This rearrangement joins TRBV7-2 to TRBJ2-2, with 7 bases matching TRBD2. CDR1 SGHTA and CDR2 FQGNSA come from the germline V gene. This CDR3 has 13 amino acids. The junction had 2 bases not matched to a gene; V was cut back by 5 bases and J by 5 bases. In DNA form, the CDR3 reads TGTGCCAGCAGCCGGGGGGTGACCGGGGAGCTGTTTTTT. It translates to CASSRGVTGELFF.

The chain couples TRBV27 to TRBJ1-5, with a weak D call TRBD1 (6 bases). Trimming took 6 bases from V and 4 from J, leaving 16 bases between them. Germline CDR1 and CDR2: MNHEY and SMNVEV (reference sequence). The length of the CDR3 is 15 residues. The DNA of the CDR3 is TGTGCCAGCAGCTTACTTCAGGGGAGGAATCAGCCCCAGCATTTT. This translates into CASSLLQGRNQPQHF.

The chain employs TRBV14 and TRBJ2-7; D gene uncertain. This CDR3 comprises 15 residues. In germline, CDR1 is SGHDN, CDR2 FVKESK. V lost 3 bases and J lost 9, with 21 bases in between. The CDR3 DNA reads as TGTGCCAGCAGCCAGGATCAGATTTCGGCTGTCGGGCAGTACTTC. It codes for CASSQDQISAVGQYF. The entire variable domain, with the rest obtained from reference TRBV14 and TRBJ2-7, is as follows: EAGVTQFPSHSVIEKGQTVTLRCDPISGHDNLYWYRRVMGKEIKFLLHFVKESKQDESGMPNNRFLAERTGGTYSTLKVQPAELEDSGVYFCASSQDQISAVGQYFGPGTRLTVT.

CDR3 sequence: CATSDFIGELFF. In nucleotides, the CDR3 is TGTGCCACCAGTGATTTCATCGGGGAGCTGTTTTTT. This chain joins TRBV24-1 and TRBJ2-2, with D hard to call. The V gene's germline CDR1 is KGHDR and CDR2 SFDVKD. V was clipped by 1 base and J by 7 bases, with 3 bases between them. The CDR3 loop spans 12 amino acids.

The V call is TRBV19, the J call TRBJ1-1; a possible D gene is TRBD1 (6 bases). With 9 bases removed from V and 5 bases from J, the gap between germline ends came to 13 bases. From germline, CDR1 is LNHDA and CDR2 SQIVND (reference sequence). CDR3 length: 12 amino acids. CDR3 protein: CASGQRETEAFF. The CDR3 coding sequence is TGTGCCAGCGGACAGCGTGAGACTGAAGCTTTCTTT.

The gene calls are TRBV5-1 and TRBJ1-2; 7 bases are a match to TRBD1. CDR3 length equals 15 residues. Trimming took 0 bases from V and 4 from J; bases not matched to a gene: 6. Germline V gene data show CDR1 as SGHRS and CDR2 as YFSETQ. This chain's CDR3 is CASSLEVTGSYGYTF. The CDR3 DNA sequence: TGCGCCAGCAGCTTGGAAGTGACAGGGAGCTATGGCTACACCTTC.

The chain carries TRBV30 and TRBJ2-3, with D tentatively TRBD2 (5 bases). With 4 bases removed from V and 3 bases from J, the gap between germline ends came to 8 bases. This CDR3 is 12 amino acids long. Germline V lookup: CDR1 GTSNPN, CDR2 SVGIG (reference sequence). This CDR3 reads CAWTSRTDTQYF. CDR3 nucleotide sequence: TGTGCCTGGACTAGCAGAACAGATACGCAGTATTTT.

The chain uses TRBV6-1 and TRBJ1-1, with unresolved D. Germline CDR1 reads MNHNS; CDR2 reads SASEGT. Deletions cut 4 bases from V and 1 base from J, with 25 bases between. CDR3 length equals 19 residues. In DNA, the CDR3 is TGTGCCAGCAGTGGGAGAGGAGGGAGGAGGCAAGGATGGAACACTGAAGCTTTCTTT. Its translation is CASSGRGGRRQGWNTEAFF.

The chain links TRBV10-3 to TRBJ1-5; D ambiguous. In germline, CDR1 is ENHRY, CDR2 SYGVKD. CDR3 length: 13 amino acids. V lost 10 bases, J lost 3 bases, and 13 bases lay in between. CDR3 amino acids: CATGEGINQPQHF. DNA for the CDR3: TGTGCCACGGGAGAGGGTATCAATCAGCCCCAGCATTTT.

V and J are TRBV7-9 and TRBJ2-1; weak D call: TRBD2 (6 bases). Germline lookup yields CDR1 SEHNR and CDR2 FQNEAQ (reference sequence). V was trimmed by 0 bases and J by 6 bases, leaving 9 bases between them. The CDR3 has 14 residues. The CDR3, as DNA: TGTGCCAGCAGCTTAGCGGGGGGTAGCAATGAGCAGTTCTTC. This sequence encodes CASSLAGGSNEQFF.

This rearrangement joins TRBV5-1 to TRBJ2-6; D gene ambiguous. The germline V gene has CDR1 SGHRS and CDR2 YFSETQ. Trimming removed 3 bases from V and 4 bases from J, with 14 bases in between. The CDR3 contains 16 residues. CDR3 sequence reads: CASSSRFSTGANVLTF. CDR3 DNA sequence: TGCGCCAGCAGCTCCCGGTTCTCCACGGGGGCCAACGTCCTGACTTTC.

The gene calls are TRBV30 and TRBJ2-1, with no clear D. The CDR3 is 11 amino acids. Germline CDR1 and CDR2: GTSNPN and SVGIG (reference sequence). The germline V and J ends were trimmed by 0 bases and 7 bases, with 4 bases remaining between them. This CDR3 is CAWSVANEQFF. The CDR3 DNA reads TGTGCCTGGAGTGTAGCGAATGAGCAGTTCTTC.